Shown below are 8 T cell receptor beta chains from a single sample sequenced in a study of T cell responses to AZD1222 COVID-19 vaccine. The method was immunoSEQ multiplex PCR; TCRdb's version includes in-frame clones alone and lacks a portion of them. The sample contains roughly 160,000 clones, 90% to 95% of which appear only once. The source material was peripheral blood, sampled on day 0 of MenACWY control vaccination. Source of these receptors: an adult in good health.

V is TRBV2 and J is TRBJ2-5; TRBD1 matches 7 bases. The germline CDR1 and CDR2 sequences are SNHLY and FYNNEI. The CDR3 runs to 14 residues. V trimming: 6 bases; J trimming: 3 bases; junction bases outside the gene matches: 7. The CDR3 coding sequence is TGTGCCAGCAGGACGAGGGGGCTGGAAGAGACCCAGTACTTC. It specifies CASRTRGLEETQYF.

The rearrangement uses TRBV7-2 and TRBJ1-2, with 7 bases aligning to TRBD1. In germline, CDR1 is SGHTA, CDR2 FQGNSA. This CDR3 has 16 amino acids. Trimming cost V 5 bases and J 0 bases; bases outside gene matches: 9. The CDR3 DNA follows: TGTGCCAGCAGCACCCAGACAGGGCCAGCTAACTATGGCTACACCTTC. Protein sequence: CASSTQTGPANYGYTF.

The V gene is TRBV5-6, the J gene TRBJ1-4; weak D call: TRBD1 (6 bases). The V end was cut by 6 bases, the J end by 3 bases, with 9 bases between. The germline CDR1 and CDR2 sequences are SGHDT and YYEEEE. The CDR3 sequence is 13 residues long. The CDR3 DNA follows: TGTGCCAGCACACACAGGGCTAATGAAAAACTGTTTTTT. This translates into CASTHRANEKLFF.

In its sample, this clone was seen once. The V call is TRBV2, the J call TRBJ1-5, with D hard to call. The germline V gene has CDR1 SNHLY and CDR2 FYNNEI. Between the trimmed V and J ends, which lost 9 bases and 6 bases, there was a span of 21 bases. The CDR3 is 15 residues long. The CDR3 sequence is CASGRYVGSPQPQHF. CDR3 DNA: TGTGCCAGTGGGAGGTATGTGGGGAGCCCTCAGCCCCAGCATTTT.

The chain combines TRBV7-9 with TRBJ1-6, with 10 nucleotides matching TRBD1. Germline loops: CDR1 SEHNR, CDR2 FQNEAQ (reference sequence). The CDR3 totals 16 residues. V was clipped by 2 bases and J by 9 bases; unmatched bases: 7. The CDR3 DNA is TGTGCCAGCAGCTTAAGTGGGACAGGGGAGGGTTCACCCCTCCACTTT. This translates into CASSLSGTGEGSPLHF.

The DNA of the CDR3 is TGTGCCAGTAGTACCTCACCGGGGCTTCTTTCGAACACTGAAGCTTTCTTT. Amino acid sequence: CASSTSPGLLSNTEAFF. The genes are TRBV19 and TRBJ1-1, with D possibly matching TRBD1 (5 bases). Trimming pared 4 bases from V and 1 base from J, leaving 19 bases between. The CDR3 is made up of 17 amino acids. Germline values: CDR1 LNHDA, CDR2 SQIVND (reference sequence).

The rearrangement joins TRBV19 to TRBJ2-3; 9 positions agree with TRBD2. The length of the CDR3 is 18 residues. CDR1 and CDR2 from the germline V gene are LNHDA and SQIVND (reference sequence). V was pared by 1 base and J by 1 base, with 9 bases of the junction left unmatched. The CDR3 DNA reads TGTGCCAGTAGTATAGGCGGAGGGTGGACTAGCGGCACAGATACGCAGTATTTT. This codes for CASSIGGGWTSGTDTQYF. The whole variable domain, filled in from reference TRBV19 and TRBJ2-3, reads DGGITQSPKYLFRKEGQNVTLSCEQNLNHDAMYWYRQDPGQGLRLIYYSQIVNDFQKGDIAEGYSVSREKKESFPLTVTSAQKNPTAFYLCASSIGGGWTSGTDTQYFGPGTRLTVL.

This chain connects TRBV20-1 to TRBJ2-7, with D unclear. Germline V lookup: CDR1 DFQATT, CDR2 SNEGSKA (reference sequence). The CDR3 loop spans 11 amino acids. CDR3 in DNA: TGCAGCGCGCCGGACGGCCACGAGCAGTACTTC. Its protein is CSAPDGHEQYF.